A selection of T cell receptor beta chains follows, all from one sample in a study of blood T cell repertoires in COVID-19. Sequenced by immunoSEQ multiplex PCR; TCRdb stores in-frame clones only, minus some. The sample yields roughly 280,000 clones, around 87% seen once. Specimen: peripheral blood. These receptors all come from a woman aged 45 to 65 who had recovered from COVID-19. Both conserved end residues are part of each CDR3. The D gene is left open where the match is weak. Where a row states a size, it is once, few, many or the class of an expanded clone; other rows omit it.

clone_size: NA
j_call: TRBJ2-4
v_call: TRBV30
d_call: TRBD1
cdr3_nt: TGTGCCTGGGGGACAGGGGTGGCCATTCAGTACTTC
cdr3_aa: CAWGTGVAIQYF

clone_size: NA
j_call: TRBJ2-7
v_call: TRBV7-2
d_call: NA
cdr3_nt: TGTGCCAGCAGCTATAATACCGACAGAAACTACGAGCAGTACTTC
cdr3_aa: CASSYNTDRNYEQYF

clone_size: NA
j_call: TRBJ1-4
v_call: TRBV7-9
d_call: NA
cdr3_nt: TGTGCCAGCAGCCGAGCGGCAACTAATGAAAAACTGTTTTTT
cdr3_aa: CASSRAATNEKLFF

clone_size: NA
j_call: TRBJ2-7
v_call: TRBV10-3
d_call: NA
cdr3_nt: TGTGCCATCAGGGCCCCGGGGATCGACGAGCAGTACTTC
cdr3_aa: CAIRAPGIDEQYF

clone_size: once
j_call: TRBJ2-7
v_call: TRBV7-9
d_call: TRBD1
cdr3_nt: TGTGCCAGCAGCCGTCGACAGGGTAGCTCCTACGAGCAGTACTTC
cdr3_aa: CASSRRQGSSYEQYF

clone_size: few
j_call: TRBJ1-3
v_call: TRBV5-3
d_call: NA
cdr3_nt: TGTGCCAGAAGCTTCCAGGGGCGAGGAAACACCATATATTTT
cdr3_aa: CARSFQGRGNTIYF

clone_size: NA
j_call: TRBJ2-7
v_call: TRBV3-1/TRBV3-2
d_call: NA
cdr3_nt: TGTGCCAGCAGCCGCAGGGATTCCTACGAGCAGTACTTC
cdr3_aa: CASSRRDSYEQYF

clone_size: NA
j_call: TRBJ2-3
v_call: TRBV9
d_call: TRBD2
cdr3_nt: TGTGCCAGCAGCATAACTAGCGGGAGGTCCGGCACAGATACGCAGTATTTT
cdr3_aa: CASSITSGRSGTDTQYF

clone_size: NA
j_call: TRBJ1-1
v_call: TRBV7-3
d_call: NA
cdr3_nt: TGTGCCAGCAGCTTAGCAGGGCGCTCGACTGAAGCTTTCTTT
cdr3_aa: CASSLAGRSTEAFF

clone_size: NA
j_call: TRBJ1-5
v_call: TRBV4-3
d_call: NA
cdr3_nt: TGCGCCAGCAGCCAACACCGGGGGTCCAATCAGCCCCAGCATTTT
cdr3_aa: CASSQHRGSNQPQHF

clone_size: NA
j_call: TRBJ2-3
v_call: TRBV2
d_call: NA
cdr3_nt: TGTGCCAGCAGTGAAGTATCCAGGATTGGGGAGATATTGCAGTATTTT
cdr3_aa: CASSEVSRIGEILQYF

clone_size: NA
j_call: TRBJ1-6
v_call: TRBV10-3
d_call: TRBD1
cdr3_nt: TGTGCCATCCGTCGGGACAGCAATTATAATTCACCCCTCCACTTT
cdr3_aa: CAIRRDSNYNSPLHF

clone_size: NA
j_call: TRBJ2-1
v_call: TRBV7-9
d_call: NA
cdr3_nt: TGTGCCAGCAGCTTAACAACCCAGGGCTACAATGAGCAGTTCTTC
cdr3_aa: CASSLTTQGYNEQFF

clone_size: NA
j_call: TRBJ2-7
v_call: TRBV12-2
d_call: NA
cdr3_nt: TGTGCAAGTCGCTTGGCTTGGGGCCGGTCCTCTATCCACGAGCAGTACTTC
cdr3_aa: CASRLAWGRSSIHEQYF

clone_size: NA
j_call: TRBJ1-1
v_call: TRBV7-2
d_call: NA
cdr3_nt: TGTGCCGCTGGGCGCTATAACACTGAAGCTTTCTTT
cdr3_aa: CAAGRYNTEAFF

clone_size: NA
j_call: TRBJ2-3
v_call: TRBV5-4
d_call: TRBD2
cdr3_nt: TGTGCCAGCAGCTTGGGGACTAGCGGCACAGATACGCAGTATTTT
cdr3_aa: CASSLGTSGTDTQYF

clone_size: NA
j_call: TRBJ1-6
v_call: TRBV3-1/TRBV3-2
d_call: TRBD1
cdr3_nt: TGTGCCAGCAGCTCGGGAGGGGGCGTTAGTTCACCCCTCCACTTT
cdr3_aa: CASSSGGGVSSPLHF

clone_size: once
j_call: TRBJ1-3
v_call: TRBV18
d_call: TRBD1
cdr3_nt: TGTGCCAGCTCACCTACCGGGACAGGGGGTGGAAACACCATATATTTT
cdr3_aa: CASSPTGTGGGNTIYF

clone_size: NA
j_call: TRBJ1-4
v_call: TRBV19
d_call: NA
cdr3_nt: TGTGCCAGTAAGGGGCCAGGGCCCCGGGAAAAACTGTTTTTT
cdr3_aa: CASKGPGPREKLFF

clone_size: few
j_call: TRBJ1-6
v_call: TRBV4-2
d_call: NA
cdr3_nt: TGTGCCAGCAGCCAAGAGAGTGTACGGTACAATTCACCCCTCCACTTT
cdr3_aa: CASSQESVRYNSPLHF

clone_size: NA
j_call: TRBJ1-1
v_call: TRBV6-6
d_call: TRBD1
cdr3_nt: TGTGCCAGCAGTACGTTGACAGGGGGTCCCACTGAAGCTTTCTTT
cdr3_aa: CASSTLTGGPTEAFF

clone_size: NA
j_call: TRBJ1-1
v_call: TRBV3-1/TRBV3-2
d_call: TRBD1
cdr3_nt: TGTGCCAGCAGCCAAGATTGGACAGGAGGGCTGAAGACTTTCTTT
cdr3_aa: CASSQDWTGGLKTFF

clone_size: NA
j_call: TRBJ1-2
v_call: TRBV6-5
d_call: TRBD1
cdr3_nt: TGTGCCAGCAGTCCCGGACAGGTCTATGGCTACACCTTC
cdr3_aa: CASSPGQVYGYTF

clone_size: NA
j_call: TRBJ2-4
v_call: TRBV7-2
d_call: TRBD1
cdr3_nt: TGTGCCAGCAGCTTAAACAGGGGCTACATTCAGTACTTC
cdr3_aa: CASSLNRGYIQYF

clone_size: NA
j_call: TRBJ1-6
v_call: TRBV6-4
d_call: NA
cdr3_nt: TGTGCCAGCAGTGACCCACAGGGTTGTTCACCCCTCCACTTT
cdr3_aa: CASSDPQGCSPLHF

clone_size: NA
j_call: TRBJ2-2
v_call: TRBV7-2
d_call: TRBD2
cdr3_nt: TGTGCCAGCAGCCCCCCGACTAGCGGGAGAGTCACCGGGGAGCTGTTTTTT
cdr3_aa: CASSPPTSGRVTGELFF

clone_size: NA
j_call: TRBJ1-1
v_call: TRBV25-1
d_call: NA
cdr3_nt: TGTGCCAGCAGTGAAGGGCTGAACACTGAAGCTTTCTTT
cdr3_aa: CASSEGLNTEAFF

clone_size: NA
j_call: TRBJ2-3
v_call: TRBV27
d_call: TRBD1
cdr3_nt: TGTGCCAGCAGTTTATCGTCGGGGACAGGCACAGATACGCAGTATTTT
cdr3_aa: CASSLSSGTGTDTQYF

clone_size: NA
j_call: TRBJ2-7
v_call: TRBV5-1
d_call: TRBD1
cdr3_nt: TGCGCCAGCGGAGGGACAGGAAGGTTCCACGAGCAGTACTTC
cdr3_aa: CASGGTGRFHEQYF

clone_size: NA
j_call: TRBJ2-5
v_call: TRBV11-3
d_call: NA
cdr3_nt: TGTGCCAGCAGCTTAGCCGGCGGGAACCAAGAGACCCAGTACTTC
cdr3_aa: CASSLAGGNQETQYF

clone_size: few
j_call: TRBJ1-1
v_call: TRBV5-1
d_call: TRBD1
cdr3_nt: TGCGCCAGCAGCATGGACAGGGCGGACACTGAAGCTTTCTTT
cdr3_aa: CASSMDRADTEAFF

clone_size: NA
j_call: TRBJ2-5
v_call: TRBV28
d_call: TRBD2
cdr3_nt: TGTGCCAGCAGGGGGCTAGCGGCCCCCAGAAGAGAGACCCAGTACTTC
cdr3_aa: CASRGLAAPRRETQYF

clone_size: NA
j_call: TRBJ2-7
v_call: TRBV4-1
d_call: TRBD2
cdr3_nt: TGCGCCAGCAGCCTTTCACTAGCGGGCCTCAACGAGCAGTACTTC
cdr3_aa: CASSLSLAGLNEQYF

clone_size: NA
j_call: TRBJ1-3
v_call: TRBV19
d_call: NA
cdr3_nt: TGTGCCAGTACTCGGGGAAACACCATATATTTT
cdr3_aa: CASTRGNTIYF

clone_size: NA
j_call: TRBJ2-7
v_call: TRBV6-5
d_call: NA
cdr3_nt: TGTGCCAGCAGCCAGACAGAGCCCTACGAGCAGTACTTC
cdr3_aa: CASSQTEPYEQYF

clone_size: once
j_call: TRBJ1-6
v_call: TRBV4-3
d_call: NA
cdr3_nt: TGCGCCAGCAGTCCTCGGTTAAGCGCTTTTTCACCCCTCCACTTT
cdr3_aa: CASSPRLSAFSPLHF

clone_size: once
j_call: TRBJ1-1
v_call: TRBV14
d_call: NA
cdr3_nt: TGTGCCAGCAGCCAAGCCAACAGGGTGAACACTGAAGCTTTCTTT
cdr3_aa: CASSQANRVNTEAFF

clone_size: NA
j_call: TRBJ2-5
v_call: TRBV5-5
d_call: TRBD1
cdr3_nt: TGTGCCAGCAGCTTGGCACAGGGGGAAGGAGAGACCCAGTACTTC
cdr3_aa: CASSLAQGEGETQYF

clone_size: NA
j_call: TRBJ2-2
v_call: TRBV14
d_call: TRBD1
cdr3_nt: TGTGCCAGCAGTCGACAGGGTATGGCCGGGGAGCTGTTTTTT
cdr3_aa: CASSRQGMAGELFF

clone_size: NA
j_call: TRBJ2-2
v_call: TRBV5-1
d_call: TRBD1
cdr3_nt: TGCGCCAGCAGCGAGAACAGGGGTGGCGGGGAGCTGTTTTTT
cdr3_aa: CASSENRGGGELFF

clone_size: NA
j_call: TRBJ2-1
v_call: TRBV18
d_call: NA
cdr3_nt: TGTGCCAGCTCACTAAACAGGGTAGTCCCCTACAATGAGCAGTTCTTC
cdr3_aa: CASSLNRVVPYNEQFF

clone_size: once
j_call: TRBJ1-4
v_call: TRBV11-2
d_call: NA
cdr3_nt: TGTGCCAGCTCCTTGGGGAATACAGGGAGTAATATTAATGAAAAACTGTTTTTT
cdr3_aa: CASSLGNTGSNINEKLFF

clone_size: NA
j_call: TRBJ2-3
v_call: TRBV6-1
d_call: TRBD2
cdr3_nt: TGTGCCAGCAGTGCAGCGGGAGGGCCAACAGATACGCAGTATTTT
cdr3_aa: CASSAAGGPTDTQYF

clone_size: NA
j_call: TRBJ2-7
v_call: TRBV4-3
d_call: NA
cdr3_nt: TGCGCCAGCAGCCTGACGGGATCCTACGAGCAGTACTTC
cdr3_aa: CASSLTGSYEQYF

clone_size: NA
j_call: TRBJ1-3
v_call: TRBV11-3
d_call: NA
cdr3_nt: TGTGCCGGGGGGTGCCCGACCTCTGGAAACACCATATATTTT
cdr3_aa: CAGGCPTSGNTIYF

clone_size: NA
j_call: TRBJ2-1
v_call: TRBV7-3
d_call: NA
cdr3_nt: TGTGCCAGCAGTTCACCGGGGGATGAGCAGTTCTTC
cdr3_aa: CASSSPGDEQFF

clone_size: NA
j_call: TRBJ1-6
v_call: TRBV6-5
d_call: TRBD1
cdr3_nt: TGTGCCAGCCATACAGGGGAAAGGAATTCACCCCTCCACTTT
cdr3_aa: CASHTGERNSPLHF

clone_size: NA
j_call: TRBJ1-2
v_call: TRBV9
d_call: NA
cdr3_nt: TGTGCCAGCAGCGTAGTCGGGGGCTATGGCTACACCTTC
cdr3_aa: CASSVVGGYGYTF

clone_size: NA
j_call: TRBJ1-2
v_call: TRBV3-1/TRBV3-2
d_call: NA
cdr3_nt: TGTGCCAGCAGCCAAGATTGGCAGGGGCCTTATGGCTACACCTTC
cdr3_aa: CASSQDWQGPYGYTF

clone_size: NA
j_call: TRBJ2-7
v_call: TRBV6-5
d_call: NA
cdr3_nt: TGTGCCAGCAGTTACTCAAGGGCCGGGCCGGGAGAGCAGTACTTC
cdr3_aa: CASSYSRAGPGEQYF

clone_size: many
j_call: TRBJ2-1
v_call: TRBV18
d_call: TRBD2
cdr3_nt: TGTGCCAGCTCACCCCCCGGGACTAGCGGGAACAATGAGCAGTTCTTC
cdr3_aa: CASSPPGTSGNNEQFF

clone_size: NA
j_call: TRBJ1-5
v_call: TRBV5-1
d_call: NA
cdr3_nt: TGCGCCAGCAGCCTTAGTTTCGGGGAGGCGGGTCAGCCCCAGCATTTT
cdr3_aa: CASSLSFGEAGQPQHF

clone_size: NA
j_call: TRBJ2-2
v_call: TRBV9
d_call: TRBD1
cdr3_nt: TGTGCCAGCAGCGTAGGGACAGGGGGGGACACCGGGGAGCTGTTTTTT
cdr3_aa: CASSVGTGGDTGELFF

clone_size: NA
j_call: TRBJ1-1
v_call: TRBV4-3
d_call: TRBD1
cdr3_nt: TGCGCCAGCAGCCAAGATGTAGGTTACCAGGGGGACACTGAAGCTTTCTTT
cdr3_aa: CASSQDVGYQGDTEAFF

clone_size: NA
j_call: TRBJ1-3
v_call: TRBV30
d_call: NA
cdr3_nt: TGTGCCTGGTTCCGGGACTCTGGAAACACCATATATTTT
cdr3_aa: CAWFRDSGNTIYF